Presented here are 24 T cell receptor beta chains from one specimen sequenced in a study of blood T cells in healthy people across ages. Primed by a sample-barcoded 5' primer and a J-beta primer mix, a second PCR proceeded for 7 to 11 cycles. Using its own MiXCR run on the 5' RACE reads, TCRdb lists one record per CDR3 protein. The data hold 750,000 to 850,000 distinct CDR3 sequences, with roughly 25% observed a single time. The sample was also linked to a second study, of T cells of mothers and their children.

Sequences were obtained from blood. The receptors here all came from a boy aged 5-17 years in good health.

This clonotype was counted only a few times. This rearrangement joins TRBV20-1 to TRBJ2-3; 7 nucleotides agree with TRBD2. CDR1 is DFQATT, CDR2 SNEGSKA, per germline (reference sequence). V lost 5 bases, J lost 4 bases, and 12 bases stayed unmatched. The CDR3 sequence is 15 residues long. CDR3 DNA: TGCAGTGCTTGGGGGGGGGATATCGGGGCAGATACGCAGTATTTT. It is translated as CSAWGGDIGADTQYF.

This chain uses TRBV28 with TRBJ2-7; D is ambiguous. V lost 6 bases and J lost 3, with 21 bases in between. The CDR3 consists of 16 residues. Germline CDR1 and CDR2: MDHEN and SYDVKM. This chain's CDR3 is CASSRIPFVSFYEQYF. CDR3 in DNA: TGTGCCAGCAGCCGGATCCCTTTTGTATCGTTCTACGAGCAGTACTTC. Full variable domain (missing parts from reference TRBV28 and TRBJ2-7): DVKVTQSSRYLVKRTGEKVFLECVQDMDHENMFWYRQDPGLGLRLIYFSYDVKMKEKGDIPEGYSVSREKKERFSLILESASTNQTSMYLCASSRIPFVSFYEQYFGPGTRLTVT.

This clonotype was picked up a small number of times. The rearrangement uses TRBV7-2 and TRBJ2-7, with D possibly being TRBD2 (6 bases). Germline V lookup: CDR1 SGHTA, CDR2 FQGNSA. Trimming shortened V by 5 bases and J by 4 bases, and 12 bases separated the two germline ends. The CDR3 has 13 amino acids. Here the CDR3 reads CASSTGLIYEQYF. The CDR3 DNA follows: TGTGCCAGCAGCACCGGACTAATTTACGAGCAGTACTTC.

The table lists this clonotype with a few counts. This rearrangement joins TRBV7-9 to TRBJ1-4; TRBD1 matches 9 bases. With V trimmed by 4 bases and J by 0 bases, 3 bases remained unmatched. Germline V lookup: CDR1 SEHNR, CDR2 FQNEAQ (reference sequence). This CDR3 is 16 amino acids long. The CDR3 region is CASSWGQGATNEKLFF. The CDR3 DNA follows: TGTGCCAGCAGCTGGGGACAGGGCGCAACTAATGAAAAACTGTTTTTT.

This sequence joins TRBV20-1 and TRBJ2-3; possibly TRBD2 for D (6 bases). V dropped 1 base and J dropped 5 bases, with 10 bases sitting between them. Germline V gene sequence: CDR1 DFQATT, CDR2 SNEGSKA (reference sequence). The CDR3 covers 13 residues. The CDR3 loop is CSARASTRDTQYF. DNA for the CDR3: TGCAGTGCTAGAGCTTCGACTAGAGATACGCAGTATTTT.

This chain links TRBV7-3 with TRBJ2-3, with 8 bases matching TRBD2. The germline V gene has CDR1 SGHTA and CDR2 FQGTGA. After removal of 5 bases from V and 4 bases from J, the junction contained 8 bases not matched to a gene. CDR3 length: 15 residues. The CDR3 loop reads CASSPIGGAADTQYF. The DNA for the CDR3 is TGTGCCAGCAGCCCTATCGGGGGGGCCGCAGATACGCAGTATTTT.

The chain combines TRBV20-1 with TRBJ2-1; 8 bases line up with TRBD2. The CDR3 consists of 14 residues. CDR1 is DFQATT and CDR2 is SNEGSKA in the germline V gene (reference sequence). J lost 6 bases, V lost 6 bases, and 10 bases had no gene match. This CDR3 is CSASRTSWSNEQFF. The CDR3, as DNA: TGCAGTGCGTCTAGGACTAGCTGGAGCAATGAGCAGTTCTTC.

The chain combines TRBV7-2 with TRBJ2-3; D ambiguous. V was trimmed by 8 bases and J by 5 bases, leaving 8 bases between them. This CDR3 contains 11 residues. CDR1 is SGHTA and CDR2 is FQGNSA in the germline V gene. CDR3 amino acids: CASDGGDTQYF. Written as DNA, the CDR3 is TGTGCCAGCGACGGTGGAGATACGCAGTATTTT. Using reference TRBV7-2 and TRBJ2-3 for the parts outside the CDR3, the full variable domain is GAGVSQSPSNKVTEKGKDVELRCDPISGHTALYWYRQSLGQGLEFLIYFQGNSAPDKSGLPSDRFSAERTGGSVSTLTIQRTQQEDSAVYLCASDGGDTQYFGPGTRLTVL.

This chain joins TRBV7-3 and TRBJ2-3; D not resolved. CDR3 length: 13 residues. Germline CDR1 is SGHTA and CDR2 is FQGTGA. The germline V and J ends were trimmed by 7 bases and 5 bases, with 13 bases remaining between them. CDR3 DNA: TGTGCCAGCACCTACCGAAACGGAGATACGCAGTATTTT. It encodes CASTYRNGDTQYF.

This chain links TRBV4-1 with TRBJ2-4, with TRBD2 identical over 8 bases. J was trimmed by 8 bases and V by 3 bases; bases with no gene match: 6. The CDR3 covers 14 residues. Germline CDR1 MGHRA, CDR2 YSYEKL. The CDR3 DNA reads TGCGCCAGCAGCCACGAACCGGGAGGGGACATTCAGTACTTC. Its translation is CASSHEPGGDIQYF.

Details on this clonotype: A read error may be the cause here, since a much bigger clone is one base away. The rearrangement joins TRBV11-2 to TRBJ1-1; TRBD1 matches 7 bases. The CDR3 loop spans 15 amino acids. Germline V gives CDR1 SGHAT, CDR2 FQNNGV. In nucleotides, the CDR3 is TGTGTCAGCAGCTCCTCCGACAGGGCGAACACTGAAGCTTTCTTT. Protein product: CVSSSSDRANTEAFF.

V is TRBV6-1 and J is TRBJ2-5; D tentatively fits TRBD1 or TRBD2 (5 bases each). The CDR3 extends over 13 amino acids. Germline-derived CDR1 and CDR2 are MNHNS and SASEGT. The germline V and J ends were trimmed by 10 bases and 5 bases, with 17 bases remaining between them. CDR3 nucleotides: TGTGCCATCGGGACCCCGTCGGAGGAGACCCAGTACTTC. Translation: CAIGTPSEETQYF.

CDR3 nucleotides: TGTGCCAGCAGCTTAGACAATACAGCGGGAGGCGGCACCGGGGAGCTGTTTTTT. Translated: CASSLDNTAGGGTGELFF. V gene TRBV7-6 combines with J gene TRBJ2-2; 9 positions match TRBD2. Germline values: CDR1 SGHVS, CDR2 FNYEAQ. The CDR3 runs to 18 residues. V lost 1 base, J lost 4 bases, and 10 bases stayed unmatched. Using reference TRBV7-6 and TRBJ2-2 for the parts outside the CDR3, the full variable domain is GAGVSQSPRYKVTKRGQDVALRCDPISGHVSLYWYRQALGQGPEFLTYFNYEAQQDKSGLPNDRFSAERPEGSISTLTIQRTEQRDSAMYRCASSLDNTAGGGTGELFFGEGSRLTVL.

The V call is TRBV20-1, the J call TRBJ2-5, with TRBD2 matching over 7 bases. Germline V gene sequence: CDR1 DFQATT, CDR2 SNEGSKA (reference sequence). The junction had 19 bases not matched to a gene; V was cut back by 5 bases and J by 1 base. This CDR3 is built from 18 residues. CDR3 in DNA: TGCAGTGCTTCACCCGGGACTACTACTACTACCCTCCAAGAGACCCAGTACTTC. Amino acid sequence: CSASPGTTTTTLQETQYF.

This clonotype was picked up a small number of times. This sequence joins TRBV29-1 and TRBJ2-7; D may correspond to TRBD1 or TRBD2 (5 bases each). V dropped 7 bases and J dropped 3 bases, with 19 bases sitting between them. This CDR3 comprises 14 residues. From germline, CDR1 is SQVTM and CDR2 ANQGSEA. CDR3 loop: CSGLGTAPDYEQYF. The CDR3 bases are TGCAGCGGCCTCGGGACGGCACCGGACTACGAGCAGTACTTC.

This clonotype was found once. The chain has TRBV5-1 and TRBJ2-5; maybe TRBD2 (6 bases). The CDR3 length is 13 residues. Germline assignment: CDR1 SGHRS and CDR2 YFSETQ. With 2 bases removed from V and 5 bases from J, the gap between germline ends came to 10 bases. CDR3 sequence reads: CASSFAGPETQYF. CDR3 in DNA: TGCGCCAGCAGCTTTGCGGGGCCGGAGACCCAGTACTTC.

The genes are TRBV6-6 and TRBJ2-2; TRBD1 or TRBD2 may be the D gene (5 bases each). Germline V lookup: CDR1 MNHNY, CDR2 SVGAGI (reference sequence). The CDR3 consists of 15 residues. V gave up 0 bases and J gave up 6 bases, with 11 bases separating them. CDR3 DNA sequence: TGTGCCAGCAGTTACTCGGAGCAGGGAGCCGGGGAGCTGTTTTTT. Its protein is CASSYSEQGAGELFF.

The chain carries TRBV12-3 or TRBV12-4 and TRBJ1-1; 8 positions agree with TRBD1. The CDR3 is made up of 13 amino acids. After removal of 11 bases from V and 6 bases from J, the junction contained 11 bases not matched to a gene. The CDR3 nucleotides are TGTGCCGCACAGGGGGAGAGGGGTGCTGAAGCTTTCTTT. It yields the protein CAAQGERGAEAFF.

The table lists this clonotype with many counts. CDR3 sequence: CASSQVNEQFF. The DNA for the CDR3 is TGCGCCAGCAGCCAAGTTAATGAGCAGTTCTTC. The rearrangement uses TRBV4-1 and TRBJ2-1; no clear D gene. There are 11 residues in the CDR3. CDR1 is MGHRA, CDR2 YSYEKL, per germline. Between the trimmed V and J ends, which lost 1 base and 7 bases, there was a span of 2 bases.

This clonotype was seen only a few times. DNA for the CDR3: TGCAGCGCCACCGGGACTTACAAAAACATTCAGTACTTC. Protein: CSATGTYKNIQYF. The chain joins TRBV29-1 to TRBJ2-4; maybe TRBD2 (6 bases). Germline lookup yields CDR1 SQVTM and CDR2 ANQGSEA. This CDR3 spans 13 amino acids. The germline V and J ends were trimmed by 7 bases and 3 bases, with 13 bases remaining between them.

The chain links TRBV30 to TRBJ2-1; no definite D call. Between the trimmed V and J ends, which lost 3 bases and 6 bases, there was a span of 6 bases. The germline V gene has CDR1 GTSNPN and CDR2 SVGIG (reference sequence). The CDR3 consists of 11 residues. CDR3 loop: CAWRRSNEQFF. DNA of the CDR3: TGTGCCTGGAGACGGAGCAATGAGCAGTTCTTC.

This clonotype was seen a handful of times. J is TRBJ1-3 and V is TRBV4-3, with a weak D call TRBD1 (6 bases). Trimming cost V 5 bases and J 3 bases, with 11 bases left between them. There are 14 residues in the CDR3. Germline loops: CDR1 LGHNA, CDR2 YSLEER. CDR3 sequence (DNA): TGCGCCAGCAGCACCTACAGGGATGGAAACACCATATATTTT. It translates to CASSTYRDGNTIYF.

The rearrangement links TRBV6-5 to TRBJ2-7; the D gene is possibly TRBD1 (6 bases). CDR3 length: 15 amino acids. Germline V CDR1 and CDR2: MNHEY, SVGAGI. Trimming left V 0 bases short and J 4 bases short, with 13 bases between. The CDR3 region is CASSYSHGGAYEQYF. In DNA, the CDR3 is TGTGCCAGCAGTTACTCGCATGGGGGCGCGTACGAGCAGTACTTC.

V and J are TRBV29-1 and TRBJ2-1, with D maybe TRBD1 (6 bases). Germline loops: CDR1 SQVTM, CDR2 ANQGSEA. V was pared by 6 bases and J by 8 bases, with 14 bases between. The CDR3 is 12 amino acids. The CDR3 loop is CSVPQGSYEQFF. Written as DNA, the CDR3 is TGCAGCGTCCCACAGGGAAGTTATGAGCAGTTCTTC.